Listed below are T cell receptor beta chains from one sample, sequenced in a study of T cells in Graves' hyperthyroidism and ophthalmopathy. Via MiXCR, TCRdb re-called the multiplex PCR reads, giving one row per CDR3 protein. The sample comprises a few hundred thousand distinct CDR3 sequences, 20% to 25% of which are singletons, and around 70% rests with the top ten. Sequencing used blood. The receptors derive from a man aged 50 or older with Graves' hyperthyroidism. The CDR3 runs from the conserved cysteine through the conserved F or W. The order of the fields is J gene, V gene, clone size, CDR3 protein. Only some rows state a clone size, as once, few, many or a class for expanded clones.

TRBJ2-4 | TRBV7-2 | NA | CASSWAPQGAKNIQYF
TRBJ2-1 | TRBV29-1 | few | CSVDSLGSGRSYNEQFF
TRBJ1-5 | TRBV19 | few | CRGEGWRNQPQHF
TRBJ2-3 | TRBV11-2 | few | CASSLDGSGSLTDTQYF
TRBJ1-1 | TRBV18 | NA | CASSPRGQGMNTEAFF
TRBJ2-1 | TRBV24-1 | NA | CATSEAGSSYNEQFF
TRBJ1-3 | TRBV9 | few | CASSDSLSGNTIYF
TRBJ2-1 | TRBV12-3/TRBV12-4 | few | CASSLGTGFDNEQFF
TRBJ1-5 | TRBV10-3 | NA | CAISVASNQPQHF
TRBJ2-5 | TRBV28 | NA | CASSWINQETQYF
TRBJ1-1 | TRBV6-1 | NA | CATGTGANTEAFF
TRBJ1-3 | TRBV20-1 | NA | CSGAGGNTIYF